This T cell receptor beta chain was profiled in a study of blood T cell repertoires in COVID-19 (dated by TCRdb to about 2020). As for the study more broadly: Samples from collaborators originated in the United States, Italy and Spain and spanned both the acute and convalescent phases of COVID-19. The prospective study material was composed of cDNA or gDNA derived from T cells, B-cell-depleted T cells, or PBMCs. Deeply sampled blood TCRbeta repertoires from subjects exposed to, actively infected with, or recovered from COVID-19 were included in the dataset. The repertoires were made available in a free public database intended to serve as a resource for research on the immune response to SARS-CoV-2. The samples were drawn from two sources: the first 160 participants of the ongoing ImmuneRACE study, and 1,254 subjects contributed by 6 global collaborators. Sample metadata almost always included a de-identified subject ID, COVID-19 status, age in years and sex. HLA class I and class II types, where available, came from metadata supplied by the sample provider rather than from assay-based typing.

TCRbeta CDR3 regions were amplified from genomic DNA by means of the immunoSEQ Assay, a bias-controlled multiplex PCR. The original pipeline was this. Within the assay, amplification of reference gene primers was used to estimate how many nucleated cells each sample contained. Sequence reads were collapsed and filtered to measure the absolute abundance of every unique TCRbeta CDR3 rearrangement. For each sample, productive Simpson clonality was calculated as the square root of Simpson's diversity index across productive rearrangements. TCRdb took this table from immuneACCESS and kept in-frame rearrangements with V and J called. Such tables lack part of the clones; where checked against another copy, unresolved V genes explain under half of the gap, and the rest is unexplained. For V, J and clone size, that table is used; D and trimming come from the DNA. This sample lists fewer than 200,000 clones; 60% to 80% were detected once. Together, the top ten hold about 26% of the sample.

As for this clone: What antigen it recognizes has not been identified. There are no base qualities to consult, and no much larger clone falls within one base.

Trimming costs V 2 bases and J 9 bases, and their ends lie 10 bases apart. The CDR3 goes from the cysteine to the phenylalanine over 13 residues. Kept here is only the CDR3 DNA, which spans 39 bases and is read in frame from base 1. General conclusions and limits of the study: How much clinical and demographic metadata was included differed by source and by participant, and the metadata was provided uncurated.

The collaborating institutions used their own protocols to collect whole blood in K2EDTA tubes. Collaborator samples were shipped for TCRbeta analysis as frozen whole blood, isolated PBMCs, or DNA extracted from either sample type. Sequencing used peripheral blood. The chain couples TRBV12-3 or TRBV12-4 to TRBJ1-4; TRBD1 is a possible D gene, resting on 5 matching bases. This receptor was identified in an older woman with acute or convalescent COVID-19. The DNA reads as follows: TGTGCCAGCAGTTTAAGTACAGGCAAAAAACTGTTTTTT. This encodes CASSLSTGKKLFF.